Listed below are T cell receptor beta chains from one sample, sequenced in a study of blood T cells in healthy people across ages. TCRdb redid the calling of the 5' RACE reads with MiXCR, one entry per CDR3 protein. The sample shows some 1,500,000 distinct CDR3 sequences, approximately 43% of them seen only once. The sequenced material came from blood. These receptors all come from a woman younger than 30 in good health. CDR3s include the opening cysteine and the closing phenylalanine or tryptophan. The D gene is left open where the match is weak. The size entry is marked missing in some rows and otherwise reads once, few, many or a size class.

d_gene | j_gene | abundance | len | v_gene | CDR3aa | CDR3nt
- | TRBJ1-2 | - | 13 | TRBV20-1 | CSLRRTRYRGYTF | TGCAGCCTACGGAGGACAAGGTATCGTGGCTACACCTTC
TRBD1 | TRBJ2-7 | - | 14 | TRBV10-3 | CAISEEGGDYEQYF | TGTGCCATCAGTGAGGAAGGGGGCGACTACGAGCAGTACTTC
- | TRBJ2-5 | - | 13 | TRBV20-1 | CSVKLGLQETQYF | TGCAGTGTTAAATTGGGGCTCCAAGAGACCCAGTACTTC
- | TRBJ2-3 | - | 12 | TRBV27 | CASRQNSYTQYF | TGTGCCAGCAGACAAAACTCATATACGCAGTATTTT
- | TRBJ2-7 | - | 12 | TRBV10-3 | CAISEREYEQYF | TGTGCCATCAGTGAAAGGGAATACGAGCAGTACTTC
- | TRBJ2-4 | - | 13 | TRBV20-1 | CSAGELAKNIQYF | TGCAGTGCAGGGGAATTGGCCAAAAACATTCAGTACTTC
- | TRBJ2-7 | - | 16 | TRBV7-2 | CASSLQGWASSYEQYF | TGTGCCAGCAGCTTACAGGGGTGGGCCTCCTCCTACGAGCAGTACTTC
- | TRBJ2-3 | - | 15 | TRBV24-1 | CATSDPTVSTDTQYF | TGTGCCACCAGTGACCCAACAGTTAGCACAGATACGCAGTATTTT
- | TRBJ1-2 | few | 14 | TRBV7-9 | CASSPSWSNYGYTF | TGTGCCAGCAGCCCTAGTTGGTCTAACTATGGCTACACCTTC
TRBD2 | TRBJ2-3 | - | 18 | TRBV20-1 | CRGVPLAGVLLYTDTQYF | TGCAGGGGAGTCCCGCTAGCGGGAGTCTTACTATACACAGATACGCAGTATTTT
TRBD2 | TRBJ2-7 | - | 15 | TRBV20-1 | CSAIPGGSSYNEQYF | TGCAGTGCTATTCCGGGAGGGAGCTCCTACAATGAGCAGTACTTC
- | TRBJ1-2 | few | 18 | TRBV29-1 | CSVCVQCTVRDGWYGYTF | TGCAGCGTTTGCGTCCAATGTACCGTGAGGGATGGATGGTATGGCTACACCTTC
- | TRBJ1-6 | few | 13 | TRBV20-1 | CSARVTAPSPLHF | TGCAGTGCTAGGGTGACAGCGCCTTCACCCCTCCACTTT
- | TRBJ1-1 | - | 11 | TRBV30 | CASDLYTEAFF | TGTGCCTCCGACTTGTACACTGAAGCTTTCTTT
- | TRBJ1-6 | - | 15 | TRBV12-3/TRBV12-4 | CASSWSGDYNSPLHF | TGTGCCAGCAGTTGGTCAGGGGACTATAATTCACCCCTCCACTTT
- | TRBJ1-2 | - | 16 | TRBV7-2 | CASSPAPSTGYYGYTF | TGTGCCAGCAGCCCAGCCCCCTCGACAGGTTACTATGGCTACACCTTC
TRBD2 | TRBJ2-1 | few | 13 | TRBV12-3/TRBV12-4 | CASSTGLAAEQFF | TGTGCCAGCAGTACGGGACTAGCCGCTGAGCAGTTCTTC
TRBD1 | TRBJ1-2 | - | 15 | TRBV6-5 | CASSYALGQGGGYTF | TGTGCCAGCAGTTATGCGTTAGGACAGGGAGGCGGCTACACCTTC
TRBD1 | TRBJ2-7 | - | 15 | TRBV2 | CASNTGTGFSYEQYF | TGTGCCAGCAACACAGGGACAGGGTTCTCCTACGAGCAGTACTTC
- | TRBJ2-4 | - | 17 | TRBV5-1 | CASSHERGSLAKNIQYF | TGCGCCAGCAGCCACGAACGTGGGAGCCTTGCCAAAAACATTCAGTACTTC
- | TRBJ2-5 | - | 14 | TRBV7-2 | CASSPPIRRETQYF | TGTGCCAGCAGCCCTCCAATACGTAGGGAGACCCAGTACTTC
TRBD1 | TRBJ2-1 | few | 21 | TRBV12-3/TRBV12-4 | CASTDSFTGTGARYPHNEQFF | TGTGCCAGCACCGATTCCTTCACCGGGACAGGGGCTCGTTATCCCCACAATGAGCAGTTCTTC
- | TRBJ2-3 | - | 16 | TRBV11-2 | CASSFRVFSSTDTQYF | TGTGCCAGCAGCTTCCGTGTTTTCTCTAGCACAGATACGCAGTATTTT
TRBD1 | TRBJ2-3 | - | 19 | TRBV7-2 | CASSLPGQGGYGDTDTQYF | TGTGCCAGCAGCTTACCCGGACAGGGAGGTTATGGGGACACAGATACGCAGTATTTT
- | TRBJ2-5 | few | 13 | TRBV3-1 | CASSRRGDNEQYF | TGTGCCAGCAGCCGGCGGGGAGATAATGAGCAGTACTTC
- | TRBJ1-2 | - | 15 | TRBV4-1 | CATRREGGLNYGYTF | TGCGCCACCAGGCGGGAGGGTGGCCTTAACTATGGCTACACCTTC
- | TRBJ2-2 | - | 17 | TRBV24-1 | CATSDRPRGADTGELFF | TGTGCCACCAGTGACCGCCCAAGGGGGGCTGACACCGGGGAGCTGTTTTTT
- | TRBJ2-5 | many | 13 | TRBV12-3/TRBV12-4 | CASSLASQETQYF | TGTGCCAGCAGTTTGGCCAGCCAAGAGACCCAGTACTTC
- | TRBJ2-1 | - | 14 | TRBV25-1 | CASSQTVLTNEQFF | TGTGCCAGCAGCCAAACGGTACTAACCAATGAGCAGTTCTTC
- | TRBJ2-3 | once | 13 | TRBV10-3 | CASNKGGTDTQYF | TGTGCCAGCAACAAGGGGGGAACAGATACGCAGTATTTT
- | TRBJ2-6 | - | 13 | TRBV29-1 | CSVAGQWANVLTF | TGCAGCGTTGCGGGGCAATGGGCCAACGTCCTGACTTTC
TRBD2 | TRBJ2-1 | - | 15 | TRBV5-6 | CASSALLAGYNEQFF | TGTGCCAGCAGCGCCTTACTAGCGGGGTACAATGAGCAGTTCTTC
TRBD1 | TRBJ1-5 | - | 15 | TRBV2 | CASSEQRTGRGPQHF | TGTGCCAGCAGTGAACAGAGGACAGGGAGGGGGCCCCAGCATTTT
TRBD2 | TRBJ2-1 | - | 16 | TRBV10-3 | CAISEAGTSGYNERFF | TGTGCCATCAGTGAAGCCGGGACTAGCGGATACAATGAGCGGTTCTTC
TRBD2 | TRBJ2-1 | - | 15 | TRBV7-9 | CASSLVAGGIHEQFF | TGTGCCAGCAGTCTGGTAGCGGGGGGGATCCATGAGCAGTTCTTC
TRBD1 | TRBJ2-7 | few | 13 | TRBV29-1 | CSIKTGTYYEQYF | TGCAGCATAAAGACAGGGACCTACTACGAGCAGTACTTC
- | TRBJ1-1 | - | 15 | TRBV7-2 | CASSSRVGPNTEAFF | TGTGCCAGCAGCTCCCGGGTAGGGCCGAACACTGAAGCTTTCTTT
- | TRBJ2-2 | few | 14 | TRBV7-9 | CASSSRGSTGELFF | TGTGCCAGCAGCTCCAGGGGAAGCACCGGGGAGCTGTTTTTT
TRBD2 | TRBJ2-7 | - | 15 | TRBV4-1 | CASSHHSGGAYEQYF | TGCGCCAGCAGCCACCATAGCGGGGGGGCCTACGAGCAGTACTTC
- | TRBJ2-6 | - | 16 | TRBV29-1 | CSVGAGWGSGANVLTF | TGCAGCGTTGGGGCAGGGTGGGGCTCTGGGGCCAACGTCCTGACTTTC
- | TRBJ2-7 | - | 14 | TRBV20-1 | CSARDSRDLNEQYF | TGCAGTGCTAGAGATTCGAGGGACCTTAACGAGCAGTACTTC
TRBD1 | TRBJ1-5 | - | 15 | TRBV5-1 | CASSLTGYWNQPQHF | TGCGCCAGCAGTCTGACAGGGTATTGGAATCAGCCCCAGCATTTT
- | TRBJ1-5 | many | 13 | TRBV12-3/TRBV12-4 | CASSLGYRTPQHF | TGTGCCAGCAGCCTAGGCTATCGAACGCCCCAGCATTTT
- | TRBJ1-2 | once | 12 | TRBV7-9 | CASSWRLNGYTF | TGTGCCAGCAGCTGGCGGCTGAATGGCTACACCTTC
- | TRBJ1-2 | - | 16 | TRBV12-3/TRBV12-4 | CASSPPGIRTNYGYTF | TGTGCCAGCAGTCCGCCAGGGATCCGGACTAACTATGGCTACACCTTC
TRBD1 | TRBJ2-1 | - | 15 | TRBV5-6 | CVSSFGDRGYNEQFF | TGTGTCAGCAGCTTTGGGGACAGGGGCTACAATGAGCAGTTCTTC
- | TRBJ1-1 | - | 14 | TRBV12-3/TRBV12-4 | CASSFMVRETEAFF | TGTGCCAGCAGTTTTATGGTAAGGGAGACTGAAGCTTTCTTT
TRBD1 | TRBJ2-7 | many | 14 | TRBV5-4 | CASSPGQGGYEQYF | TGCGCCAGCAGCCCAGGACAGGGCGGGTACGAGCAGTACTTC
TRBD1 | TRBJ2-5 | few | 13 | TRBV12-3/TRBV12-4 | CASRETGLETQYF | TGTGCCAGCAGGGAGACAGGGTTGGAGACCCAGTACTTC
- | TRBJ1-2 | - | 17 | TRBV6-1 | CASTLTGGAAANYGYTF | TGTGCCAGCACCCTGACGGGAGGGGCGGCAGCTAACTATGGCTACACCTTC
TRBD2 | TRBJ2-1 | - | 16 | TRBV6-2/TRBV6-3 | CASSYSPSGGYNEQFF | TGTGCCAGCAGTTACTCTCCTAGCGGGGGGTACAATGAGCAGTTCTTC
TRBD1 | TRBJ2-3 | - | 16 | TRBV24-1 | CATSAGTGLSTDTQYF | TGTGCCACCAGTGCGGGGACAGGGCTTAGCACAGATACGCAGTATTTT
TRBD1 | TRBJ2-7 | - | 15 | TRBV6-5 | CASSTSGTGAYEQYF | TGTGCCAGCAGTACCTCCGGGACAGGGGCCTACGAGCAGTACTTC
- | TRBJ2-5 | - | 12 | TRBV7-2 | CASRDRLWTQYF | TGTGCCAGCAGGGACCGCTTGTGGACCCAGTACTTC